This TCR beta chain was obtained from a study of T-cell memory formation after mild COVID-19. Study at large: Among the donors, TCR clusters were largely specific to each donor. Study observations and caveats: Cross-reactive memory apparently joined, as some responding clones appeared in pre-infection memory. The study found balanced CD4/CD8 in clones contracting day 15 to 85 and a CD4+ lean in later expanders.

Germline lookup yields CDR1 KGHSH and CDR2 LQKENI. The junction had 8 bases not matched to a gene; V was cut back by 2 bases and J by 5 bases. The CDR3 extends over 15 amino acids. This clonotype was seen more than once but under ten times. Antigen: not known. It was 5'RACE with constant-segment primers that produced the TCR alpha and TCR beta cDNA libraries, which carried sample barcodes and UMIs. TCRdb used MiXCR to reprocess the 5' RACE reads, holding one entry per CDR3 protein. The table has about 210,000 distinct CDR3 sequences, under 30% seen once. The chain uses TRBV18 and TRBJ2-5; 7 positions agree with TRBD2. Material for sequencing was PBMCs or a T cell subset sorted from them (not recorded which). The source of this sequence is an adult woman who had mild COVID-19 (a few samples of this study predate the infection). Cell type and time point are not known. In nucleotides, the CDR3 is TGTGCCAGCTCACCAGGAGCGGGACCCTCGGAGACCCAGTACTTC. This gives the protein CASSPGAGPSETQYF.